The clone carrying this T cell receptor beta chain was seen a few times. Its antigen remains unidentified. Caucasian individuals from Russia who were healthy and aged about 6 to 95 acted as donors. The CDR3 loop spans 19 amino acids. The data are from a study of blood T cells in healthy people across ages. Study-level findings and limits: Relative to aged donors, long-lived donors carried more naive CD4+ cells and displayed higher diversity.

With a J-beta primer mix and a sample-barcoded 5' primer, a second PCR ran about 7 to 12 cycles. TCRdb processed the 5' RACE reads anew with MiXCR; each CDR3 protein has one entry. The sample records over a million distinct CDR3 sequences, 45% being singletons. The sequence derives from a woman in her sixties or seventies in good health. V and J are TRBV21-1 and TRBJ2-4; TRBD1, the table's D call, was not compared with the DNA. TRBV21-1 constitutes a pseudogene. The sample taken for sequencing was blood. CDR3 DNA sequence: TGTGCCAGCAGCAAATTAAGGGTTGGGGGTCATTGGGCCAAAAACATTCAGTACTTC. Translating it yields CASSKLRVGGHWAKNIQYF.